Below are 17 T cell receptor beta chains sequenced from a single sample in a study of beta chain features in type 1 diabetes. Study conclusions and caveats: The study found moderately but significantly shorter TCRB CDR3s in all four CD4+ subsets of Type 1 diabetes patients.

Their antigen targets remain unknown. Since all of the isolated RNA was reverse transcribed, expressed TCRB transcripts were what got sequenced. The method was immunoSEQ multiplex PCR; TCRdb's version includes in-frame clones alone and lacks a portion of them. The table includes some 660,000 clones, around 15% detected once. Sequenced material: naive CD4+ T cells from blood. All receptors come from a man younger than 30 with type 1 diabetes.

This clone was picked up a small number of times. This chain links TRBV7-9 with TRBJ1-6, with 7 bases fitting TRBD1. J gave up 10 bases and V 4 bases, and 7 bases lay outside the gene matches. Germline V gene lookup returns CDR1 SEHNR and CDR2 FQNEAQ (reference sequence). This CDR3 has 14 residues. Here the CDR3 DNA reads TGTGCCAGCAGCTCGGACAGGTTGCAGTCACCCCTCCACTTT. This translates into CASSSDRLQSPLHF. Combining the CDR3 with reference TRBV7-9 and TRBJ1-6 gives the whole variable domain DTGVSQNPRHKITKRGQNVTFRCDPISEHNRLYWYRQTLGQGPEFLTYFQNEAQLEKSRLLSDRFSAERPKGSFSTLEIQRTEQGDSAMYLCASSSDRLQSPLHFGNGTRLTVT.

The DNA of the CDR3 is TGCGCCAGCAGCCCTCTAGGACTAGCGGGGGGATTAGATACGCAGTATTTT. Translation gives CASSPLGLAGGLDTQYF. This chain links TRBV4-3 with TRBJ2-3, with 14 bases matching TRBD2. The CDR3 has 17 residues. The germline V gene encodes CDR1 LGHNA and CDR2 YSLEER. V trimming: 4 bases; J trimming: 5 bases; junction bases outside the gene matches: 8.

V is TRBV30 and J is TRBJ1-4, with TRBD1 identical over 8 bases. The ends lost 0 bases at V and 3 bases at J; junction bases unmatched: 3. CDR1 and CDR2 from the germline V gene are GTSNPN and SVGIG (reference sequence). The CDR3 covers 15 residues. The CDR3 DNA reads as TGTGCCTGGAGTGTAGGGACAGGCGCTAATGAAAAACTGTTTTTT. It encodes CAWSVGTGANEKLFF.

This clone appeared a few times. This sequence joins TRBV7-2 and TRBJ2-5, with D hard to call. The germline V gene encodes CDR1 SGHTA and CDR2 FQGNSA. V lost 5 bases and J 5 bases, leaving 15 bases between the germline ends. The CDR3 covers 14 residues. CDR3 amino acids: CASSPLGPEETQYF. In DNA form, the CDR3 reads TGTGCCAGCAGCCCTCTGGGTCCCGAGGAGACCCAGTACTTC.

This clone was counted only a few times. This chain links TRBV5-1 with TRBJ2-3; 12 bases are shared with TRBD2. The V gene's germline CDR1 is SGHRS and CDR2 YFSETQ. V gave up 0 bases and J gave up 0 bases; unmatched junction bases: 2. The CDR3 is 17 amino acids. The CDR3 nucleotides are TGCGCCAGCAGCTTGGGGACTAGCGGGATGAGCACAGATACGCAGTATTTT. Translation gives CASSLGTSGMSTDTQYF.

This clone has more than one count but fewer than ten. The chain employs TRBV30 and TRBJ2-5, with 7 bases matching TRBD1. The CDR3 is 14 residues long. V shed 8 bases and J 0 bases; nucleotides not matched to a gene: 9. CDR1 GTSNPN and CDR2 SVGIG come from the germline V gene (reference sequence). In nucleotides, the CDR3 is TGTGCCATTGATTCAGGGGGAAACCAAGAGACCCAGTACTTC. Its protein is CAIDSGGNQETQYF.

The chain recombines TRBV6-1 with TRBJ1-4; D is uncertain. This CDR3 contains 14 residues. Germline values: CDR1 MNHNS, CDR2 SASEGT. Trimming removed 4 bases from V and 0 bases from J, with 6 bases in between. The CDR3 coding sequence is TGTGCCAGCAGTGTGCGCGCAACTAATGAAAAACTGTTTTTT. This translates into CASSVRATNEKLFF.

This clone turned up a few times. The DNA for the CDR3 is TGTGCCAGCAGCCCCGGCGGGGACAGGGCGATATACGAGCAGTACTTC. This gives the protein CASSPGGDRAIYEQYF. The chain uses TRBV7-2 and TRBJ2-7, with 9 bases aligning to TRBD1. Germline values: CDR1 SGHTA, CDR2 FQGNSA. The CDR3 runs 16 residues. V gave up 5 bases and J gave up 4 bases; unmatched junction bases: 12. The full variable domain, with the rest looked up from reference TRBV7-2 and TRBJ2-7, is GAGVSQSPSNKVTEKGKDVELRCDPISGHTALYWYRQSLGQGLEFLIYFQGNSAPDKSGLPSDRFSAERTGGSVSTLTIQRTQQEDSAVYLCASSPGGDRAIYEQYFGPGTRLTVT.

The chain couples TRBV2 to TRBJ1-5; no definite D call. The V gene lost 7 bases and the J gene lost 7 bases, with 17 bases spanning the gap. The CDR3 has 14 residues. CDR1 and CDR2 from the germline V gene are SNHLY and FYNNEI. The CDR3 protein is CASTFRVHQQPQHF. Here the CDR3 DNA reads TGTGCCAGCACGTTTAGGGTCCATCAACAGCCCCAGCATTTT.

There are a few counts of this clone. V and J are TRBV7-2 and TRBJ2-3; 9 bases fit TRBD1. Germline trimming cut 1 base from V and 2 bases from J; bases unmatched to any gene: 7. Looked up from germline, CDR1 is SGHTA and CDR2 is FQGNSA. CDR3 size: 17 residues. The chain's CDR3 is CASSLGGGTGNTDTQYF. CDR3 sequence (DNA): TGTGCCAGCAGCTTAGGAGGTGGGACAGGGAACACAGATACGCAGTATTTT.

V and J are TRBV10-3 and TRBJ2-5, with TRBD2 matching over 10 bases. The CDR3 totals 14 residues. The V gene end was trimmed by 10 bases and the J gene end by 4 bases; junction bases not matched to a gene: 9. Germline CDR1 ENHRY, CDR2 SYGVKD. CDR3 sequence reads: CATQLAGVRETQYF. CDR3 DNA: TGTGCCACCCAGCTAGCGGGGGTGAGAGAGACCCAGTACTTC.

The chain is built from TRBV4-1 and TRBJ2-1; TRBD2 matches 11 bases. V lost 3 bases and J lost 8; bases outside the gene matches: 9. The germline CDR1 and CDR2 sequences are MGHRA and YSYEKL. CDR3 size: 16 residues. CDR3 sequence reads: CASSQHSGGALDEQFF. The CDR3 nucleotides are TGCGCCAGCAGCCAGCATAGCGGGGGGGCTCTAGATGAGCAGTTCTTC.

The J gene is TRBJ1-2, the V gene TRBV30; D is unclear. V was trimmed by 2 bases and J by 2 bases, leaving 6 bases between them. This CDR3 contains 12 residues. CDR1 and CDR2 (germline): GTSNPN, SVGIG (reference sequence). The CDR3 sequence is CAWSSRNYGYTF. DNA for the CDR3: TGTGCCTGGAGTAGCAGGAACTATGGCTACACCTTC.

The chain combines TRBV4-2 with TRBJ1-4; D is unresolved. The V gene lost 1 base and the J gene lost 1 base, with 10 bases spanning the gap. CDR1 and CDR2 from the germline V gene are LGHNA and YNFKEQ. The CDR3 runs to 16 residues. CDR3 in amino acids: CASSQVPTLTNEKLFF. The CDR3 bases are TGTGCCAGCAGCCAAGTCCCCACGTTAACTAATGAAAAACTGTTTTTT.

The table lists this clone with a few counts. The CDR3 here is CASSPFGRAESYEQYF. CDR3 nucleotide sequence: TGTGCCAGCTCACCATTCGGCAGGGCGGAGTCCTACGAGCAGTACTTC. This chain connects TRBV18 to TRBJ2-7, with a weak D call TRBD1 (5 bases). V was pared by 2 bases and J by 1 base, with 15 bases between. The germline gives CDR1 KGHSH, CDR2 LQKENI. This CDR3 region has 16 residues.

CDR3: CASSIGGEQPQHF. The CDR3 DNA reads as TGTGCCAGTAGTATAGGCGGCGAGCAGCCCCAGCATTTT. The chain carries TRBV19 and TRBJ1-5; D uncertain. V was clipped by 1 base and J by 7 bases, with 8 bases between them. The CDR3 is 13 amino acids. Germline loops: CDR1 LNHDA, CDR2 SQIVND (reference sequence).

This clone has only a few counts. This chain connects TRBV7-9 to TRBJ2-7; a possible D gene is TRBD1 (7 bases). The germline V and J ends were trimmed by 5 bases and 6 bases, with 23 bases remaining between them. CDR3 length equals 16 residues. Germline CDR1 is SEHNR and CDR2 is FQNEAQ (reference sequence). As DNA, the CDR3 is TGTGCCAGCAGCCACCCATCCCAGGGGGGAACGGTCGAGCAGTACTTC. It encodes CASSHPSQGGTVEQYF.